This entry describes one TCR beta chain. Trimming shortened V by 0 bases and J by 10 bases, and 13 bases separated the two germline ends. Germline V gives CDR1 LGHNA, CDR2 YSLEER. This CDR3 contains 14 residues. This specimen comes from a study of radiation and T cells in renal cell carcinoma. Only in-frame clones appear in the TCRdb table, and some are missing; sequencing was by immunoSEQ multiplex PCR. The table includes more than 95,000 clones, 80% to 85% detected once. Time point reported: baseline pretreatment blood. The treatment here: 15 Gy SBRT to primary tumor, nephrectomy 4 weeks later. Material: blood, obtained from a patient whose treatment included radiotherapy and nephrectomy. This receptor was obtained from a woman aged 55-70 years with renal cell carcinoma. The chain is built from TRBV4-3 and TRBJ2-1; D is perhaps TRBD2 (5 bases). The CDR3 is CASSQDRGTTEQFF. The CDR3 DNA reads TGCGCCAGCAGCCAAGATCGGGGAACCACGGAGCAGTTCTTC.